This T cell receptor beta chain was obtained from a study of shared clonotypes between healthy human individuals. Note on this clone: The antigen is not known.

The study ran the assay at deep level. Sorted-subset replicate PCRs used 150 to 200 ng DNA, approximately 33,000 T cell genomes. Data came from immunoSEQ multiplex PCR; TCRdb stores just in-frame clones and leaves some out. The table lists 550,000 to 850,000 clones, over 60% of them singletons. CD4+ cell separation produced CD45RA+ naive and CD45RA-negative memory subsets. General observations from the study: The represented genetic and exposure-history diversity was limited by the small number of donors.

The CDR3 extends over 16 amino acids. The germline CDR1 and CDR2 sequences are LNHDA and SQIVND (reference sequence). V was pared by 9 bases and J by 7 bases, with 25 bases between. The origin of this receptor is a woman in her twenties or thirties in good health. The rearrangement links TRBV19 to TRBJ1-5, with D perhaps matching TRBD1 (6 bases). Sequencing was done on a sample of memory CD4+ T cells sorted from blood. Subset given: CD45RA-negative fraction. This chain's CDR3 is CASQPGGPRKGQPQHF. Written as DNA, the CDR3 is TGTGCCAGCCAACCGGGGGGGCCTCGGAAGGGCCAGCCCCAGCATTTT.